Detailed here is one T cell receptor (beta chain). The target antigen is unknown. The repertoire was sequenced with immunoSEQ multiplex PCR; TCRdb's copy has only in-frame clones and lacks some. The sample has hundreds of thousands of clones; around 67% are singletons. The CDR3 is made up of 16 amino acids. After removal of 3 bases from V and 2 bases from J, the junction contained 2 bases not matched to a gene. Germline CDR1 SGHAT, CDR2 FQNNGV. The data are from a study of shared clonotypes between healthy human individuals. As for the study in general: CD4 naive and memory got three plates each, CD8 naive two, CD8 memory one.

Broader study findings: Sharing across four donors was highest in naive CD4 (roughly 5%) and lowest in memory CD8 (about 0.4%). Incomplete sequencing of sorted subsets was indicated by rarefaction despite large depth.

The chain employs TRBV11-2 and TRBJ2-2; 11 positions agree with TRBD2. The receptor was isolated from a woman in her twenties or thirties in good health. The sample taken for sequencing was memory CD4+ T cells sorted from blood. Subset described: CD45RA-negative fraction. The CDR3 reads CASSLTSGINTGELFF. Written as DNA, the CDR3 is TGTGCCAGCAGCTTGACTAGCGGGATAAACACCGGGGAGCTGTTTTTT.